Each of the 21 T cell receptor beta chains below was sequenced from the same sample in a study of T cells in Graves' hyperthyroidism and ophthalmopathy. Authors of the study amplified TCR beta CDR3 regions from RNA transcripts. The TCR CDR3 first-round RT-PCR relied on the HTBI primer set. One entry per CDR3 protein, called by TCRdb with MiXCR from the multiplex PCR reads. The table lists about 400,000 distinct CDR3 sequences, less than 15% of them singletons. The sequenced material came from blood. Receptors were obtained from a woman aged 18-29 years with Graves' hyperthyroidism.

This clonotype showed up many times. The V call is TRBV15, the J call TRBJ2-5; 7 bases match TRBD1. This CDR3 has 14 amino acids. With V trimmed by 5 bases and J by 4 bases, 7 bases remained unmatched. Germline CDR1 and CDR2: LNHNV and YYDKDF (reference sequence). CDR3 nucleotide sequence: TGTGCCACCAGCCGAAGGGACAGCCGAGAGACCCAGTACTTC. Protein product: CATSRRDSRETQYF.

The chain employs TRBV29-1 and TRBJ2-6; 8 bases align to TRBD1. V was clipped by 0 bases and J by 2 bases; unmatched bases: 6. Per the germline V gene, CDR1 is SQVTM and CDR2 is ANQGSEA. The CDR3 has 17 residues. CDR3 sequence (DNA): TGCAGCGTTGAAGATTGGGACAGGCTCACTGGGGCCAACGTCCTGACTTTC. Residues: CSVEDWDRLTGANVLTF.

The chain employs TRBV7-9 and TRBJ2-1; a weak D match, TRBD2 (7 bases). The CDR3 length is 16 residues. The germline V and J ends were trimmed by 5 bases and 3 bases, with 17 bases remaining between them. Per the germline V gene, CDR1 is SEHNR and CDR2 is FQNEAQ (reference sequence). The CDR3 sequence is CASSPEGRGDYNEQFF. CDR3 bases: TGTGCCAGCAGCCCCGAGGGGAGGGGGGACTACAATGAGCAGTTCTTC.

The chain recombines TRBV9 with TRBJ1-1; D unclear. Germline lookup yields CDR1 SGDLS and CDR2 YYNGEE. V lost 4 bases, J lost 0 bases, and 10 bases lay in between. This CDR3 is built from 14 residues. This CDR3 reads CASSLADLNTEAFF. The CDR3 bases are TGTGCCAGCAGCCTCGCGGACTTGAACACTGAAGCTTTCTTT.

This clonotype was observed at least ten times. This CDR3 reads CASSLVTFSGANVLTF. In nucleotides, the CDR3 is TGTGCCAGCAGCTTAGTGACCTTCTCTGGGGCCAACGTCCTGACTTTC. The rearrangement uses TRBV11-2 and TRBJ2-6; D gene ambiguous. The CDR3 length is 16 residues. The germline gives CDR1 SGHAT, CDR2 FQNNGV. Trimming stripped 1 base from V and 0 bases from J, with 7 bases between.

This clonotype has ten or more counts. The CDR3 nucleotides are TGTGCCAGCAGCTGGACCCTAGCGGGAAGAAATCCACATACCTACGAGCAGTACTTC. Its translation is CASSWTLAGRNPHTYEQYF. This chain joins TRBV5-5 and TRBJ2-7; 9 nucleotides match TRBD2. V lost 3 bases and J lost 2; bases outside the gene matches: 18. The germline V gene encodes CDR1 SGHKS and CDR2 YYEKEE (reference sequence). This CDR3 is 19 amino acids long.

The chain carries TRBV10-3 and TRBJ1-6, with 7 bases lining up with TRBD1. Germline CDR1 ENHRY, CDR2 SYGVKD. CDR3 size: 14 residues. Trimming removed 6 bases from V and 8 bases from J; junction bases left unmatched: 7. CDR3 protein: CAIRQGTDHSPLHF. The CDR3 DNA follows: TGTGCCATCAGACAGGGGACAGACCATTCACCCCTCCACTTT.

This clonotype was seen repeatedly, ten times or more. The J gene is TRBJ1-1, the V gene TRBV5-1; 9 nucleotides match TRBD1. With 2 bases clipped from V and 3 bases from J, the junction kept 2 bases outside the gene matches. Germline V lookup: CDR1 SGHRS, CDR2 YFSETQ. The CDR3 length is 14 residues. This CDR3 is CASSLWTGDTEAFF. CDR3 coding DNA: TGCGCCAGCAGCTTATGGACAGGGGACACTGAAGCTTTCTTT.

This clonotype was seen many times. The CDR3 nucleotides read TGTGCCAGCAGCCAAGGGTACAGGGGAAACACTGAAGCTTTCTTT. Encoded protein: CASSQGYRGNTEAFF. The chain is built from TRBV4-2 and TRBJ1-1; 7 positions match TRBD1. Germline V lookup: CDR1 LGHNA, CDR2 YNFKEQ. This CDR3 is 15 amino acids long. Germline trimming cut 1 base from V and 2 bases from J; bases unmatched to any gene: 4.

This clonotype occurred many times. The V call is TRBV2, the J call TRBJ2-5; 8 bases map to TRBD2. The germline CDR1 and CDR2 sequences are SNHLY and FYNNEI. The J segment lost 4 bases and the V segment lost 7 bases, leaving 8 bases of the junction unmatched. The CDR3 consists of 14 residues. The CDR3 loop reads CASILGGGGETQYF. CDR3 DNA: TGTGCCAGCATTCTCGGGGGGGGCGGAGAGACCCAGTACTTC.

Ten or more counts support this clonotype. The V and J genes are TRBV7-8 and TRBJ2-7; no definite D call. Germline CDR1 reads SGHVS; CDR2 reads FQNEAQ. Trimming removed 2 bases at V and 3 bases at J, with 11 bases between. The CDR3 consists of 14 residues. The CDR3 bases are TGTGCCAGCAGCTTAAGGGCAGACTTCTACGAGCAGTACTTC. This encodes CASSLRADFYEQYF.

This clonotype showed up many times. CDR3 in DNA: TGTGCCATCAGTGAAGACCGAAACACTGAAGCTTTCTTT. Translation: CAISEDRNTEAFF. V gene TRBV10-3 combines with J gene TRBJ1-1; D is unresolved. Germline CDR1 and CDR2: ENHRY and SYGVKD. The length of the CDR3 is 13 residues. V was cut by 3 bases and J by 2 bases, with 7 bases left in between.

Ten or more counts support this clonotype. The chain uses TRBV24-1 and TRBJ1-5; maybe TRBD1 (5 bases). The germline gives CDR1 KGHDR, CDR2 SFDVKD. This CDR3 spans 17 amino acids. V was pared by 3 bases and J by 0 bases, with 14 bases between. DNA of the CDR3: TGTGCCACCAGTGATGATGACAGCGTTTATAGCAATCAGCCCCAGCATTTT. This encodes CATSDDDSVYSNQPQHF.

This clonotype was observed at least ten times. CDR3 nucleotides: TGTGCCACCAGTGATGCAGCTAGCGGTTCCTACAATGAGCAGTTCTTC. Its protein is CATSDAASGSYNEQFF. This chain joins TRBV24-1 and TRBJ2-1; 7 bases agree with TRBD2. Germline V gene lookup returns CDR1 KGHDR and CDR2 SFDVKD. V trimming: 3 bases; J trimming: 1 base; junction bases outside the gene matches: 5. This CDR3 has 16 residues.

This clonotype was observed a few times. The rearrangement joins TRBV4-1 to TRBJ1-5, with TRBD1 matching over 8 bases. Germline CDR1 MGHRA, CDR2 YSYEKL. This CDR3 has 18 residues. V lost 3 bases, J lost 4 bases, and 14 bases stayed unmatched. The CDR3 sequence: CASSQGGQVMSLNQPQHF. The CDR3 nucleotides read TGCGCCAGCAGCCAGGGGGGACAGGTTATGTCCTTGAATCAGCCCCAGCATTTT.

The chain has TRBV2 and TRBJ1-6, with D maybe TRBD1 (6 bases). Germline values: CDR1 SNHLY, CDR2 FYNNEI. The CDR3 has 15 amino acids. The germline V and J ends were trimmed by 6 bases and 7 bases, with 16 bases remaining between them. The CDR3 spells CASRGRDIGNSPLHF. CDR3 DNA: TGTGCCAGCAGGGGGCGGGACATAGGAAATTCACCCCTCCACTTT.

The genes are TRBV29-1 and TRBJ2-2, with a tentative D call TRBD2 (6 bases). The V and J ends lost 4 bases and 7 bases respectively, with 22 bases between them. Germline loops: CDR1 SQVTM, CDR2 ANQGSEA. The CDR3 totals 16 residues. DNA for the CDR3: TGCAGCGTTGCTGGCAGGGAGGATTCAAGGGTCGGGGAGCTGTTTTTT. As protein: CSVAGREDSRVGELFF.

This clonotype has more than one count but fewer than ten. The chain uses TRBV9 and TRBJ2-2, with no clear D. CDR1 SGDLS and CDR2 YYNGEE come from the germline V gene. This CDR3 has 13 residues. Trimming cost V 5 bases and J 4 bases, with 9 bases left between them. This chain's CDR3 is CASSYSGTGELFF. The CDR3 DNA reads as TGTGCCAGCAGTTACAGTGGCACCGGGGAGCTGTTTTTT.

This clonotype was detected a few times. CDR3 residues: CASSFGTDTIYF. Here the CDR3 DNA reads TGTGCCAGCAGTTTTGGGACGGACACCATATATTTT. The chain links TRBV27 to TRBJ1-3; D perhaps matches TRBD1 (5 bases). Germline assignment: CDR1 MNHEY and CDR2 SMNVEV (reference sequence). The CDR3 sequence is 12 residues long. Trimming took off 3 bases at V and 8 bases at J, with 8 bases between the two ends.

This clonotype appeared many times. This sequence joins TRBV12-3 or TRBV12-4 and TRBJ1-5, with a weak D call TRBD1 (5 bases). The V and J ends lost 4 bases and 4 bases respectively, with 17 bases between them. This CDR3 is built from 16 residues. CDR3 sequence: CASSWAVRDSNQPQHF. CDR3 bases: TGTGCCAGCAGTTGGGCGGTAAGGGACTCGAATCAGCCCCAGCATTTT.

The CDR3, as DNA: TGCAGCGTTGACGGAACCGGGACAGGGCACCAAGAGACCCAGTACTTC. Residues: CSVDGTGTGHQETQYF. The chain recombines TRBV29-1 with TRBJ2-5; 9 bases are a match to TRBD1. Germline lookup yields CDR1 SQVTM and CDR2 ANQGSEA. The CDR3 loop spans 16 amino acids. J lost 0 bases, V lost 3 bases, and 8 bases had no gene match.